A single sample gave rise to the 18 T cell receptor beta chains below, sequenced in a study of T-cell memory formation after mild COVID-19. One entry per CDR3 protein, called by TCRdb with MiXCR from the 5' RACE reads. The data show some 64,000 distinct CDR3 sequences, about a tenth seen once. Sequenced material: PBMCs or a T cell subset sorted from them (not recorded which). These receptor sequences come from a man aged 18 to 29 who had mild COVID-19 (a few samples of this study predate the infection). Cell type and time point are not known.

The chain employs TRBV7-2 and TRBJ2-5; D gene unclear. The germline V and J ends were trimmed by 1 base and 5 bases, with 11 bases remaining between them. Germline lookup yields CDR1 SGHTA and CDR2 FQGNSA. The CDR3 covers 14 residues. In DNA form, the CDR3 reads TGTGCCAGCAGCTTAGGACAAAAGCAGGAGACCCAGTACTTC. Translation: CASSLGQKQETQYF.

The V gene is TRBV11-2, the J gene TRBJ2-5; 8 nucleotides align to TRBD2. The CDR3 runs to 14 residues. The V and J ends lost 6 bases and 3 bases, in that order; junction bases with no gene match: 6. Germline V CDR1 and CDR2: SGHAT, FQNNGV. The CDR3 protein is CASSFIAGKETQYF. The CDR3 nucleotides are TGTGCCAGCAGTTTTATAGCGGGAAAAGAGACCCAGTACTTC.

This clonotype was seen a few times. The V and J genes are TRBV24-1 and TRBJ2-7, with D tentatively TRBD1 (6 bases). Trimming cost V 0 bases and J 3 bases, with 17 bases left between them. The CDR3 contains 17 residues. Germline loops: CDR1 KGHDR, CDR2 SFDVKD. This CDR3 reads CATSDLSENRDGYEQYV. In DNA form, the CDR3 reads TGTGCCACCAGTGATTTGTCTGAGAACAGGGACGGCTACGAGCAGTACGTC.

The V gene is TRBV7-2, the J gene TRBJ2-5; TRBD2 matches at 7 bases. Germline trimming cut 1 base from V and 5 bases from J; bases unmatched to any gene: 7. This CDR3 spans 15 amino acids. The germline V gene has CDR1 SGHTA and CDR2 FQGNSA. This CDR3 is CASSLGGGPQETQYF. The CDR3 region has the DNA TGTGCCAGCAGCTTAGGCGGGGGTCCCCAGGAGACCCAGTACTTC.

This chain joins TRBV6-1 and TRBJ1-1; 8 nucleotides line up with TRBD1. Trimming removed 7 bases from V and 1 base from J; junction bases left unmatched: 5. The CDR3 has 14 residues. Per the germline V gene, CDR1 is MNHNS and CDR2 is SASEGT. The CDR3 spells CASKPDRGNTEAFF. The CDR3 DNA sequence: TGTGCCAGCAAGCCAGACAGGGGGAACACTGAAGCTTTCTTT.

The rearrangement uses TRBV12-3 or TRBV12-4 and TRBJ2-7; no clear D. Trimming shortened V by 5 bases and J by 0 bases, and 8 bases separated the two germline ends. This CDR3 contains 13 residues. For the CDR3, the DNA is TGTGCCAGCAGTCTGGCGAGCTCCTACGAGCAGTACGTC. Translation gives CASSLASSYEQYV.

The chain links TRBV12-3 or TRBV12-4 to TRBJ2-5; D not resolved. CDR3 length equals 16 residues. V lost 7 bases to trimming and J lost 5 bases, with 23 bases between them. The CDR3 is CASKAPSTYSEETQYF. The CDR3 DNA reads as TGTGCCAGCAAAGCACCATCGACGTATTCAGAGGAGACCCAGTACTTC.

This clonotype was observed many times. The chain recombines TRBV5-1 with TRBJ2-3, with TRBD1 as a possible D gene (5 bases). The CDR3 totals 14 residues. Germline V gene sequence: CDR1 SGHRS, CDR2 YFSETQ. The V end lost 5 bases, the J end lost 0 bases, and 10 bases lay between the germline ends. As DNA, the CDR3 is TGCGCCAGCAGACCCGACAGTAGCACAGATACGCAGTATTTT. Its translation is CASRPDSSTDTQYF.

This clonotype appeared many times. J is TRBJ2-3 and V is TRBV7-2; D not certain. The ends were cut back, 5 bases at V and 2 bases at J, with 5 bases in the middle. This CDR3 contains 12 residues. Germline V lookup: CDR1 SGHTA, CDR2 FQGNSA. The CDR3 reads CASSPYTDTQYF. The CDR3 DNA reads TGTGCCAGCAGCCCCTACACAGATACGCAGTATTTT.

The chain is built from TRBV7-2 and TRBJ2-5; no clear D gene. Germline CDR1 reads SGHTA; CDR2 reads FQGNSA. This CDR3 is built from 13 residues. The V end was cut by 5 bases, the J end by 0 bases, with 7 bases between. CDR3 residues: CASSQVYQETQYF. CDR3 sequence (DNA): TGTGCCAGCAGCCAGGTATACCAAGAGACCCAGTACTTC.

This clonotype appeared many times. The chain recombines TRBV4-3 with TRBJ2-3, with D perhaps matching TRBD1 (5 bases). Germline V lookup: CDR1 LGHNA, CDR2 YSLEER. Trimming cost V 1 base and J 6 bases, with 14 bases left between them. CDR3 length equals 15 residues. The DNA for the CDR3 is TGCGCCAGCAGCCAAGTTGGGGCAAGGGCCGATACGCAGTATTTT. Protein: CASSQVGARADTQYF.

The chain carries TRBV4-2 and TRBJ1-6, with D tentatively TRBD1 (6 bases). The CDR3 contains 15 residues. CDR1 and CDR2 from the germline V gene are LGHNA and YNFKEQ. V dropped 0 bases and J dropped 8 bases, with 11 bases sitting between them. The CDR3: CASSQDRPGDSPLHF. The CDR3 DNA reads as TGTGCCAGCAGCCAAGATCGGCCAGGGGATTCACCCCTCCACTTT.

The chain's CDR3 is CATDGGQAGTEAFF. CDR3 bases: TGTGCCACCGACGGGGGCCAGGCAGGCACTGAAGCTTTCTTT. The chain joins TRBV12-3 or TRBV12-4 to TRBJ1-1; perhaps TRBD1 as D (6 bases). CDR3 length equals 14 residues. V lost 10 bases, J lost 4 bases, and 19 bases lay in between.

This chain links TRBV7-3 with TRBJ1-4, with D possibly TRBD1 on 5 matching bases. The CDR3 consists of 15 residues. Trimming took 3 bases from V and 0 from J, leaving 8 bases between them. The germline V gene encodes CDR1 SGHTA and CDR2 FQGTGA. CDR3 loop: CASSFAGTTNEKLFF. As DNA, the CDR3 is TGTGCCAGCAGCTTCGCAGGGACAACTAATGAAAAACTGTTTTTT. Together with reference TRBV7-3 and TRBJ1-4, the CDR3 gives the full variable domain: GAGVSQTPSNKVTEKGKYVELRCDPISGHTALYWYRQSLGQGPEFLIYFQGTGAADDSGLPNDRFFAVRPEGSVSTLKIQRTERGDSAVYLCASSFAGTTNEKLFFGSGTQLSVL.

This clonotype was seen more than once but under ten times. The chain joins TRBV6-1 to TRBJ1-5, with D possibly matching TRBD1 (5 bases). Trimming removed 2 bases from V and 7 bases from J, with 15 bases in between. The germline V gene encodes CDR1 MNHNS and CDR2 SASEGT. The CDR3 consists of 15 residues. The CDR3 sequence: CASSERWQGGQPQHF. CDR3 DNA: TGTGCCAGCAGTGAACGCTGGCAGGGTGGACAGCCCCAGCATTTT.

The V call is TRBV9, the J call TRBJ2-5; D perhaps matches TRBD1 (6 bases). The ends were cut back, 0 bases at V and 8 bases at J, with 11 bases in the middle. CDR3 size: 13 residues. CDR1 is SGDLS, CDR2 YYNGEE, per germline. Here the CDR3 reads CASSVDHRDTQYF. As DNA, the CDR3 is TGTGCCAGCAGCGTAGACCACAGGGATACCCAGTACTTC. Using reference TRBV9 and TRBJ2-5 for the parts outside the CDR3, the full variable domain is DSGVTQTPKHLITATGQRVTLRCSPRSGDLSVYWYQQSLDQGLQFLIQYYNGEERAKGNILERFSAQQFPDLHSELNLSSLELGDSALYFCASSVDHRDTQYFGPGTRLLVL.

This clonotype was observed many times. The V call is TRBV18, the J call TRBJ1-1; perhaps TRBD1 as D (5 bases). V was trimmed by 5 bases and J by 1 base, leaving 11 bases between them. Looked up from germline, CDR1 is KGHSH and CDR2 is LQKENI. The CDR3 runs to 14 residues. CDR3 protein: CASSLGQKNTEAFF. The CDR3, as DNA: TGTGCCAGCTCATTGGGGCAAAAGAACACTGAAGCTTTCTTT.

The CDR3 spells CASRPGTSAYNEQFF. The CDR3 DNA sequence: TGCGCCAGCAGACCCGGGACTAGCGCCTACAATGAGCAGTTCTTC. The chain links TRBV4-3 to TRBJ2-1, with TRBD2 matching over 10 bases. The CDR3 covers 15 residues. Germline V CDR1 and CDR2: LGHNA, YSLEER. J gave up 2 bases and V 6 bases, and 4 bases lay outside the gene matches.